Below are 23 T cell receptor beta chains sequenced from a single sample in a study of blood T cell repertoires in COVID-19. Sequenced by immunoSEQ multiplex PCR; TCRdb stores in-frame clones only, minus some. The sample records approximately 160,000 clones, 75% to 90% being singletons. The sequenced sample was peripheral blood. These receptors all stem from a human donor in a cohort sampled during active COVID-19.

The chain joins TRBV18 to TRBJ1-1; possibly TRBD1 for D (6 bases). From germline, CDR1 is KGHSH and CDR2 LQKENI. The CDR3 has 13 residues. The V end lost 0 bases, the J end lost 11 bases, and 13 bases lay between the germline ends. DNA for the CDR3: TGTGCCAGCTCACCACCTTCGGACAGACGGGCTTTCTTT. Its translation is CASSPPSDRRAFF.

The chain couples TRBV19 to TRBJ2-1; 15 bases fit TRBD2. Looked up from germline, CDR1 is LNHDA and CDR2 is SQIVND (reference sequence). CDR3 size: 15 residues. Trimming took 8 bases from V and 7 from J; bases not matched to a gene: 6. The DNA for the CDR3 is TGTGCCAGTGATACCGGGACTAGCGGGAGGAATGAGCAGTTCTTC. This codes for CASDTGTSGRNEQFF. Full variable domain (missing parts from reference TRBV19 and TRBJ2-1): DGGITQSPKYLFRKEGQNVTLSCEQNLNHDAMYWYRQDPGQGLRLIYYSQIVNDFQKGDIAEGYSVSREKKESFPLTVTSAQKNPTAFYLCASDTGTSGRNEQFFGPGTRLTVL.

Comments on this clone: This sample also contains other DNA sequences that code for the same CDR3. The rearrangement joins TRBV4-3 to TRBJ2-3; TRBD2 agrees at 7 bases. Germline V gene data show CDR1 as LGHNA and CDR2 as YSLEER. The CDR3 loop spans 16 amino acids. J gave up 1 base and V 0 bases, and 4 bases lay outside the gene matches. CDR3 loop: CASSQDLAGGTDTQYF. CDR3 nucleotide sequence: TGCGCCAGCAGCCAAGATCTCGCGGGGGGCACAGATACGCAGTATTTT.

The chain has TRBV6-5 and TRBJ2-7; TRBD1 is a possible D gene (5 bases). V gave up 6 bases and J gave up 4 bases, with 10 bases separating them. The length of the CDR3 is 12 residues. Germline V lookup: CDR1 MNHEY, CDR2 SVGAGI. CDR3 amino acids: CASRGRVYEQYF. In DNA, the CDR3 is TGTGCCAGCAGAGGCAGGGTGTACGAGCAGTACTTC.

CDR3 region: CASRGQYTGELFF. DNA of the CDR3: TGTGCCAGTAGGGGACAGTACACCGGGGAGCTGTTTTTT. The chain has TRBV19 and TRBJ2-2; 7 bases match TRBD1. Trimming at V came to 6 bases and at J to 3 bases, leaving 1 base not matched to a gene. This CDR3 has 13 amino acids. Germline V lookup: CDR1 LNHDA, CDR2 SQIVND (reference sequence).

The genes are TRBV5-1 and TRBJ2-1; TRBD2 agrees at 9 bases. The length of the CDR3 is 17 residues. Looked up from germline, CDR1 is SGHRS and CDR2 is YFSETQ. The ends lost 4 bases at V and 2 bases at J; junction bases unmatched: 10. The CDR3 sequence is CASSPGIAGAAYNEQFF. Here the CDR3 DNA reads TGCGCCAGCAGCCCCGGAATAGCGGGGGCTGCCTACAATGAGCAGTTCTTC.

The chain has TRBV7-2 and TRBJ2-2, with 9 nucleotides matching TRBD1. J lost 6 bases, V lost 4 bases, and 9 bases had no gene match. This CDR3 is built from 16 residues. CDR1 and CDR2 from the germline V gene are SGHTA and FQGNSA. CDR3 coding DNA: TGTGCCAGCAGCTACCCCCGGGGACAGGGCCCCGGGGAGCTGTTTTTT. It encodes CASSYPRGQGPGELFF.

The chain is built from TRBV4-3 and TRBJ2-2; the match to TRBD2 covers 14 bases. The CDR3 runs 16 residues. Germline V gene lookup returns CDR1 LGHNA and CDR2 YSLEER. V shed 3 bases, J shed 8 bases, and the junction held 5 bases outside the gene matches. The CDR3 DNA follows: TGCGCCAGCAGCCAGGGGACTAGCGGGGGATCGGGGGAGCTGTTTTTT. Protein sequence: CASSQGTSGGSGELFF.

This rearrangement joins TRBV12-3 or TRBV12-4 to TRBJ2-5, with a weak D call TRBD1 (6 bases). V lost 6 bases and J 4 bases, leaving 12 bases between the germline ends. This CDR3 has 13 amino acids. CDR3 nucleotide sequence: TGTGCCAGCAGAGATCCAGGGGTAGAGACCCAGTACTTC. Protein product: CASRDPGVETQYF.

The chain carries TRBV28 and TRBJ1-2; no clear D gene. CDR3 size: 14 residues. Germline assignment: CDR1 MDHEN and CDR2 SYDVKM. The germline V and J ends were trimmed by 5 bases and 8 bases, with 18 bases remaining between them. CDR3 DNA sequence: TGTGCCAGCAGTCCCACTGGGATTTCGGGGGGCTACACCTTC. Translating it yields CASSPTGISGGYTF.

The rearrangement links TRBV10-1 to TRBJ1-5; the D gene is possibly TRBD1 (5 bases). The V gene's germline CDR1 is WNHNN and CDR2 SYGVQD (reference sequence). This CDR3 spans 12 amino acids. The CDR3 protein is CATSKGNQPQHF. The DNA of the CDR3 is TGCGCTACCAGTAAGGGGAATCAGCCCCAGCATTTT.

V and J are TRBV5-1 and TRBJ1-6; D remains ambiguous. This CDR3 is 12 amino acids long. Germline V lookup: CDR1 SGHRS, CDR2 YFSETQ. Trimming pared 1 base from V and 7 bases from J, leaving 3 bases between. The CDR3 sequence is CASSLPNSPLHF. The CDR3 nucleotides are TGCGCCAGCAGCTTGCCAAATTCACCCCTCCACTTT.

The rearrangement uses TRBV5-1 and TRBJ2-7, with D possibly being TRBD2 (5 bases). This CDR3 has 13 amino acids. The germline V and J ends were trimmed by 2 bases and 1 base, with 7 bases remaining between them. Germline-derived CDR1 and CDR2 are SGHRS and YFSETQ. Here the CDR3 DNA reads TGCGCCAGCAGCTTTGGCGGGTCCTACGAGCAGTACTTC. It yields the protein CASSFGGSYEQYF.

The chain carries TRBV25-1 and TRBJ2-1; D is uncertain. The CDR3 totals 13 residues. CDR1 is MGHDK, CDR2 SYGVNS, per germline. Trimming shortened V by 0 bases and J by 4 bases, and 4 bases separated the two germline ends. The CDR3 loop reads CASSEYLYNEQFF. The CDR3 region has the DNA TGTGCCAGCAGTGAATACTTATACAATGAGCAGTTCTTC.

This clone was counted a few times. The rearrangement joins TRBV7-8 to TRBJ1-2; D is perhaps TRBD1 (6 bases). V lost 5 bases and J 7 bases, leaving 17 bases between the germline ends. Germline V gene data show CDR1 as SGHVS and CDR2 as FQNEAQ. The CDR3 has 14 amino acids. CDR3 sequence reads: CASSPRGGGLGYTF. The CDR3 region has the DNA TGTGCCAGCAGCCCACGGGGGGGCGGCCTTGGCTACACCTTC.

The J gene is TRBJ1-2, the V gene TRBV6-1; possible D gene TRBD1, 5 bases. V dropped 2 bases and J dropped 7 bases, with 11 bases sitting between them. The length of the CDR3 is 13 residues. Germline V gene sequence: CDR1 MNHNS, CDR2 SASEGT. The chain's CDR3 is CASSEFQGSGYTF. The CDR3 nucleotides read TGTGCCAGCAGTGAATTTCAGGGTTCTGGCTACACCTTC.

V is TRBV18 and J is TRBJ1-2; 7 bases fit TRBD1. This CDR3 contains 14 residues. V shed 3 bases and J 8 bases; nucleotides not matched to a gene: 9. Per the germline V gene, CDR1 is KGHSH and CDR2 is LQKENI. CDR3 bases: TGTGCCAGCTCACCCCAAGACAGGGACGGAGGCTACACCTTC. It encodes CASSPQDRDGGYTF.

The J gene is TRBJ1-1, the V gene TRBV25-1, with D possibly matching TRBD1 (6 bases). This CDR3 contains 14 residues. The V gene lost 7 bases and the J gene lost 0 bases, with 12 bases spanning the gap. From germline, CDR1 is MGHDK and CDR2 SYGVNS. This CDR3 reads CASTPGGLNTEAFF. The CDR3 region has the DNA TGTGCCAGCACCCCGGGGGGCTTGAACACTGAAGCTTTCTTT.

The CDR3 here is CASSSDRNGDSLGRGNTGELFF. Here the CDR3 DNA reads TGTGCCAGCAGCTCAGATAGGAATGGGGATTCTCTGGGGAGAGGAAACACCGGGGAGCTGTTTTTT. This chain links TRBV7-3 with TRBJ2-2; D possibly corresponds to TRBD2 (5 bases). There are 22 residues in the CDR3. Germline CDR1 reads SGHTA; CDR2 reads FQGTGA. Trimming stripped 4 bases from V and 2 bases from J, with 32 bases between.

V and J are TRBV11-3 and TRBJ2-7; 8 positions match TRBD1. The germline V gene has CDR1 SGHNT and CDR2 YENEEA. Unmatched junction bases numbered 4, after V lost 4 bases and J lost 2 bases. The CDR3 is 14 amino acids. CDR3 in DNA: TGTGCCAGCAGCTCCGGGACAGGAGCCTACGAGCAGTACTTC. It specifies CASSSGTGAYEQYF.

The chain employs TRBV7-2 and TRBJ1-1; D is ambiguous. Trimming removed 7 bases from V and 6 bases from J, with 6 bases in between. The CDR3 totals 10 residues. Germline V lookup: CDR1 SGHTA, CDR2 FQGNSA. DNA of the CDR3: TGTGCCAGCACCGTCGCTGAAGCTTTCTTT. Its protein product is CASTVAEAFF. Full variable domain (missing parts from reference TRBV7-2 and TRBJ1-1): GAGVSQSPSNKVTEKGKDVELRCDPISGHTALYWYRQSLGQGLEFLIYFQGNSAPDKSGLPSDRFSAERTGGSVSTLTIQRTQQEDSAVYLCASTVAEAFFGQGTRLTVV.

The CDR3 loop is CASSVRGSVNEKLFF. CDR3 bases: TGTGCCAGCAGCGTTCGGGGGTCGGTTAATGAAAAACTGTTTTTT. The J gene is TRBJ1-4, the V gene TRBV9; tentatively, D is TRBD1 (5 bases). The CDR3 totals 15 residues. CDR1 and CDR2 (germline): SGDLS, YYNGEE. Trimming removed 2 bases at V and 4 bases at J, with 12 bases between.

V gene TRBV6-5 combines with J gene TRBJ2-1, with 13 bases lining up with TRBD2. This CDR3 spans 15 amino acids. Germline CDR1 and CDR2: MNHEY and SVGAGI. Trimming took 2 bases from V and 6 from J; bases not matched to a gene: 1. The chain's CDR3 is CASSYRTSGSNEQFF. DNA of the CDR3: TGTGCCAGCAGTTACCGGACTAGCGGGAGCAATGAGCAGTTCTTC.